This is a list of T cell receptor beta chains from one sample in a study of OX40 agonist ivuxolimab in advanced cancers. Data came from immunoSEQ multiplex PCR; TCRdb stores just in-frame clones and leaves some out. The table lists about 100,000 clones, about 91% of them singletons. This specimen consisted of CD4+ or CD8+ T cells sorted from blood, obtained in a trial of the OX40 agonist ivuxolimab. The origin of the receptors is an adult with an advanced solid tumor such as melanoma, head and neck, liver or kidney cancer. CDR3s include the opening cysteine and the closing phenylalanine or tryptophan. The order of the fields is V gene, J gene, CDR3 protein.

v_call: TRBV9
j_call: TRBJ2-7
cdr3_aa: CASSVGTGDPYEQYF

v_call: TRBV11-2
j_call: TRBJ2-1
cdr3_aa: CATSYSGRSYNEQFF

v_call: TRBV6-1
j_call: TRBJ2-2
cdr3_aa: CASVRQNTGELFF

v_call: TRBV9
j_call: TRBJ2-3
cdr3_aa: CASGTSFTDTQYF

v_call: TRBV18
j_call: TRBJ1-1
cdr3_aa: CASSPTFGNTEAFF

v_call: TRBV6-5
j_call: TRBJ1-5
cdr3_aa: CASSYSDRSNQPQHF

v_call: TRBV7-8
j_call: TRBJ1-2
cdr3_aa: CASSFDPGAYGYTF

v_call: TRBV5-1
j_call: TRBJ1-1
cdr3_aa: CASSYGQAMNTEAFF

v_call: TRBV7-3
j_call: TRBJ2-5
cdr3_aa: CASSLGRQETQYF

v_call: TRBV5-6
j_call: TRBJ1-5
cdr3_aa: CASSLGTLNQPQHF

v_call: TRBV5-4
j_call: TRBJ2-3
cdr3_aa: CASSLGKGTDTQYF

v_call: TRBV2
j_call: TRBJ2-7
cdr3_aa: CASKSQTYEQYF

v_call: TRBV5-1
j_call: TRBJ2-5
cdr3_aa: CASSLAKGGAAETQYF

v_call: TRBV5-1
j_call: TRBJ1-2
cdr3_aa: CASSLQGGNYGYTF

v_call: TRBV20-1
j_call: TRBJ2-7
cdr3_aa: CSASKGYEQYF

v_call: TRBV7-9
j_call: TRBJ1-1
cdr3_aa: CASSFHQNTEAFF

v_call: TRBV11-3
j_call: TRBJ1-2
cdr3_aa: CASSQADYGYTF

v_call: TRBV9
j_call: TRBJ2-1
cdr3_aa: CASSARQGTVSNEQFF

v_call: TRBV6-1
j_call: TRBJ2-7
cdr3_aa: CASTGEGYEQYF

v_call: TRBV19
j_call: TRBJ1-4
cdr3_aa: CASSIQRTSTNEKLFF